This T cell receptor (beta chain) emerged from a study of PD-1 blockade in classical Hodgkin lymphoma. The data were produced by immunoSEQ multiplex PCR, yet TCRdb's version contains in-frame clones alone and is incomplete. The profile shows some 96,000 clones, approximately 80% of them singletons. About this clone: The target antigen is unknown.

The CDR3 loop spans 14 amino acids. With 3 bases removed from V and 2 bases from J, the gap between germline ends came to 10 bases. Per the germline V gene, CDR1 is WSHSY and CDR2 is SAAADI. Every single patient, without exception, relapsed after autologous stem cell transplantation, and brentuximab vedotin exposure varied. Study-wide results and caveats: Exclusion applied to patients who initiated nivolumab less than 1 year following ASCT.

The rearrangement joins TRBV10-2 to TRBJ2-5; D unresolved. The source was peripheral blood mononuclear cells (PBMCs), collected at baseline. The sequence derives from a human donor with classical Hodgkin lymphoma. CDR3 sequence: CASSELTAQETQYF. The CDR3, as DNA: TGCGCCAGCAGTGAACTAACAGCACAAGAGACCCAGTACTTC.